This TCR beta chain is drawn from a study of T cells in Graves' hyperthyroidism and ophthalmopathy. This clonotype appeared many times. This CDR3 region has 14 residues. Germline CDR1 reads MDHEN; CDR2 reads SYDVKM. With V trimmed by 4 bases and J by 3 bases, 3 bases remained unmatched. Amplification targeted TCR beta CDR3 regions from RNA transcripts. The HTBI primer set served for first-round RT-PCR of the TCR CDR3. In TCRdb, the multiplex PCR reads were re-called with MiXCR into one record per CDR3 protein. The data hold about 590,000 distinct CDR3 sequences, with 13% to 15% observed a single time. The source material was blood. The receptor comes from a woman aged 18-35 years with Graves' ophthalmopathy. J is TRBJ2-5 and V is TRBV28, with TRBD1 matching 9 bases. The CDR3 sequence: CASSWDRDEETQYF. CDR3 coding DNA: TGTGCCAGCAGTTGGGACAGGGATGAAGAGACCCAGTACTTC. The full variable domain, with the rest looked up from reference TRBV28 and TRBJ2-5, is DVKVTQSSRYLVKRTGEKVFLECVQDMDHENMFWYRQDPGLGLRLIYFSYDVKMKEKGDIPEGYSVSREKKERFSLILESASTNQTSMYLCASSWDRDEETQYFGPGTRLLVL.